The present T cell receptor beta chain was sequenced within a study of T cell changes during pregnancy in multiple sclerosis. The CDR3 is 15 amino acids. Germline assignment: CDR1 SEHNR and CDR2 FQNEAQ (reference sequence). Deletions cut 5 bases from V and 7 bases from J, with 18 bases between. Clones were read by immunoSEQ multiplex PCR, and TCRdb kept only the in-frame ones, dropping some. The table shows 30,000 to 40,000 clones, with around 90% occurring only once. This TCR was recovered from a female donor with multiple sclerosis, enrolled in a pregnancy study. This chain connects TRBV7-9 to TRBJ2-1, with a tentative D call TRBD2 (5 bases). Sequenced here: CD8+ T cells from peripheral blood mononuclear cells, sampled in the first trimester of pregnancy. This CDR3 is CASSLRPDGGNEQFF. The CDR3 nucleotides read TGTGCCAGCAGCCTCCGGCCGGACGGCGGGAATGAGCAGTTCTTC.